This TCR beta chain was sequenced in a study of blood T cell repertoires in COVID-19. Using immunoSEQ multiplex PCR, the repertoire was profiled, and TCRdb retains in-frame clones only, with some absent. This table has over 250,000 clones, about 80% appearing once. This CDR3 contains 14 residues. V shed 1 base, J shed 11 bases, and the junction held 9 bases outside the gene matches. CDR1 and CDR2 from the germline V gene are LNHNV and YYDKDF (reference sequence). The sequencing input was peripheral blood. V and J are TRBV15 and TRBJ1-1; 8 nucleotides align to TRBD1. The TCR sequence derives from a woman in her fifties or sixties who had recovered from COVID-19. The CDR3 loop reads CATSRVGTGRRAFF. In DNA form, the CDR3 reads TGTGCCACCAGCAGAGTGGGGACAGGCCGAAGGGCTTTCTTT.